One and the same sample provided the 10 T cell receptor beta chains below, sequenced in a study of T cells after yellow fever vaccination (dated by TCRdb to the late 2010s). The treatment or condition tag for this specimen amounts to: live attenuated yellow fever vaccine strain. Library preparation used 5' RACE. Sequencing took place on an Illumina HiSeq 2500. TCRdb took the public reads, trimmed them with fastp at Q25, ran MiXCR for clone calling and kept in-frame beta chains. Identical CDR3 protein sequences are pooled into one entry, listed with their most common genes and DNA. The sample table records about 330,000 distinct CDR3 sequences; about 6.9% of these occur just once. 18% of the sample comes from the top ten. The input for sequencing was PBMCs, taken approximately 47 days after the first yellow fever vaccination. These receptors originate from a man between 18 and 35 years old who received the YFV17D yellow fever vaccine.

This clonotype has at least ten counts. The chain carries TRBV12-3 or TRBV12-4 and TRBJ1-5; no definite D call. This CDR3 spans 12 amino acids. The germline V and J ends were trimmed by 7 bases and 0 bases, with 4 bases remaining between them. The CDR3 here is CASTFSNQPQHF. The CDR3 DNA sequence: TGTGCCAGCACTTTTAGCAATCAGCCCCAGCATTTT.

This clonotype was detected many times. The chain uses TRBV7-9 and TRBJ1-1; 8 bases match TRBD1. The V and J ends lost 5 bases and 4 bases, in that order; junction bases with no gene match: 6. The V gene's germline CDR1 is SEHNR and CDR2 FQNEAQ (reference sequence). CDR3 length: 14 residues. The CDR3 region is CASSQWTGPTEAFF. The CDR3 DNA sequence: TGTGCCAGCAGCCAATGGACAGGGCCCACTGAAGCTTTCTTT. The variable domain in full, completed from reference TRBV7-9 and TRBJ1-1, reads DTGVSQNPRHKITKRGQNVTFRCDPISEHNRLYWYRQTLGQGPEFLTYFQNEAQLEKSRLLSDRFSAERPKGSFSTLEIQRTEQGDSAMYLCASSQWTGPTEAFFGQGTRLTVV.

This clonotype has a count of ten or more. CDR3 bases: TGTGCCAGCAGGCCGCAAGGACAGGGGTTATGGGAGACCCAGTACTTC. It is translated as CASRPQGQGLWETQYF. The chain uses TRBV12-3 or TRBV12-4 and TRBJ2-5; TRBD1 agrees at 9 bases. CDR3 length: 16 residues. V lost 6 bases, J lost 5 bases, and 13 bases stayed unmatched.

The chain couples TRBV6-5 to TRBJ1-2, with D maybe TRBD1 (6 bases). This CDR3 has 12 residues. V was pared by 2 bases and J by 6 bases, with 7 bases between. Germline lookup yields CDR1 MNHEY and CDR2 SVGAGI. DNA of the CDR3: TGTGCCAGCAGTTACGGGGGCCATGGCTACACCTTC. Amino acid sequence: CASSYGGHGYTF.

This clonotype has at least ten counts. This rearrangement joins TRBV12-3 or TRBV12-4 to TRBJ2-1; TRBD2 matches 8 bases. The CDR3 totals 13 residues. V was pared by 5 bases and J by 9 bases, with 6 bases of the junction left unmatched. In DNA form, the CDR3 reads TGTGCCAGCAGTGCAACCGGGGGGGGTGAGCAGTTCTTC. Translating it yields CASSATGGGEQFF.

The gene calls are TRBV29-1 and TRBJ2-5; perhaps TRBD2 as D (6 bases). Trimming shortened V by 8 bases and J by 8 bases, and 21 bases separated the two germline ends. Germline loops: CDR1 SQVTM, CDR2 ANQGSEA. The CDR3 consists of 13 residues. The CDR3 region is CSPSRVTGGTQYF. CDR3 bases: TGCAGCCCTTCTCGGGTCACCGGGGGAACCCAGTACTTC. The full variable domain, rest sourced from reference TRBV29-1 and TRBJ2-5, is SAVISQKPSRDICQRGTSLTIQCQVDSQVTMMFWYRQQPGQSLTLIATANQGSEATYESGFVIDKFPISRPNLTFSTLTVSNMSPEDSSIYLCSPSRVTGGTQYFGPGTRLLVL.

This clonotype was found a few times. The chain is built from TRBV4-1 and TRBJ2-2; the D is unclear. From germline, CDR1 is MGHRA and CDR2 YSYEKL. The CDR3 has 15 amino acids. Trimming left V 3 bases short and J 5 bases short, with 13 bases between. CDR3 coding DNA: TGCGCCAGCAGCCATGGGGTGTCGAGGACCGGGGAGCTGTTTTTT. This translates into CASSHGVSRTGELFF.

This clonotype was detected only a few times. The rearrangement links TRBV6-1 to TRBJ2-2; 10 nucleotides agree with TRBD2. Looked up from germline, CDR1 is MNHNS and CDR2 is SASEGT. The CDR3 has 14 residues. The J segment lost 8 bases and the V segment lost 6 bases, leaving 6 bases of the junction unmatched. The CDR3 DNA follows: TGTGCCAGCAGGGTAGCGGGGGGCTGGGGGGAGCTGTTTTTT. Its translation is CASRVAGGWGELFF.

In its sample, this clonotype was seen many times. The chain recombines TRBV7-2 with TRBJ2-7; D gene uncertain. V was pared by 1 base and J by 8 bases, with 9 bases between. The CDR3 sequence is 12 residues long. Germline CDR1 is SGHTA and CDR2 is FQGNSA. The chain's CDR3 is CASSLVKRQQYF. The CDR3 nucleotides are TGTGCCAGCAGCTTAGTAAAGCGACAGCAGTACTTC.

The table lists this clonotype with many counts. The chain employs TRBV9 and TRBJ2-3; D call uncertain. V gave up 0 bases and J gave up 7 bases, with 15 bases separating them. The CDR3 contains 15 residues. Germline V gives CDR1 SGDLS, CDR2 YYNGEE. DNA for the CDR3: TGTGCCAGCAGCGTAGCCCCCGTCCGTCTCCATACGCAGTATTTT. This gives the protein CASSVAPVRLHTQYF.